The rows below give T cell receptor beta chains drawn from one sample of a study of blood T cell repertoires in COVID-19. Sequenced by immunoSEQ multiplex PCR; TCRdb stores in-frame clones only, minus some. The data hold around 180,000 clones, with about 87% observed a single time. Sequenced: peripheral blood. The receptor set was obtained from a man between 60 and 70 years old with acute or convalescent COVID-19. The CDR3 runs from the conserved cysteine through the conserved F or W. A D gene is named only where the DNA matches it firmly. Rows give clone size only sometimes, using once, few, many, or a class for an expanded clone.

v_gene	d_gene	abundance	j_gene	CDR3aa	CDR3nt
TRBV10-3	.	.	TRBJ1-4	CAISDKNEKLFF	TGTGCCATCAGTGACAAAAATGAAAAACTGTTTTTT
TRBV7-9	.	.	TRBJ1-6	CASRHGTNNSPLHF	TGTGCCAGCAGGCACGGGACAAATAATTCACCCCTCCACTTT
TRBV6-5	.	.	TRBJ1-3	CASSYSIWQRNTIYF	TGTGCCAGCAGTTACTCTATATGGCAGAGAAACACCATATATTTT
TRBV6-5	TRBD1	.	TRBJ1-1	CASHRGTEAFF	TGTGCCAGCCACAGGGGCACTGAAGCTTTCTTT
TRBV19	.	many	TRBJ1-5	CASSTVTGRSNQPQHF	TGTGCCAGTAGTACGGTGACAGGTCGAAGCAATCAGCCCCAGCATTTT
TRBV7-9	TRBD1	.	TRBJ1-4	CASSLDRTGSREKLFF	TGTGCCAGCAGCTTAGATCGGACAGGATCAAGGGAAAAACTGTTTTTT
TRBV6-5	.	.	TRBJ1-1	CATWVGQNTEAFF	TGTGCCACCTGGGTCGGACAGAACACTGAAGCTTTCTTT
TRBV5-1	TRBD1	.	TRBJ1-1	CASSSRQGETEAFF	TGCGCCAGCAGCTCCCGACAGGGGGAGACTGAAGCTTTCTTT
TRBV2	TRBD1	.	TRBJ1-3	CASRWDSGNTIYF	TGTGCCAGCAGGTGGGACAGTGGAAACACCATATATTTT
TRBV19	TRBD1	.	TRBJ1-6	CASSRTGGGNSPLHF	TGTGCCAGTAGTCGGACAGGGGGTGGAAATTCACCCCTCCACTTT
TRBV27	TRBD2	few	TRBJ2-1	CASSLGLAGGNEQFF	TGTGCCAGCAGTTTAGGTCTAGCGGGGGGCAATGAGCAGTTCTTC
TRBV7-3	TRBD2	.	TRBJ2-2	CASSPVAGGTNTGELFF	TGTGCCAGCAGCCCCGTAGCGGGGGGGACGAACACCGGGGAGCTGTTTTTT